The T cell receptor beta chain under discussion was sequenced for a study of shared T cell receptors in the human thymus. In germline, CDR1 is LGHNA, CDR2 YSLEER. Trimming removed 5 bases from V and 4 bases from J, with 11 bases in between. The CDR3 length is 13 residues. Sequencing used immunoSEQ multiplex PCR; TCRdb keeps in-frame clones, though not all of them. The sample includes hundreds of thousands of clones, approximately 83% of them seen just once. These data were also reused for a study on human thymus T cells. This second study says: Usage of V and J genes appeared biased in thymic and blood repertoires.

The sample was thymocytes. V gene TRBV4-3 combines with J gene TRBJ1-2; D is possibly TRBD1 (5 bases). The receptor was isolated from a girl under three years old with a congenital heart defect. The CDR3, as DNA: TGCGCCAGCAGCGGGAAAGGGGCCTATGGCTACACCTTC. Protein: CASSGKGAYGYTF.